This TCR beta chain was found in a study of blood T cell repertoires in COVID-19. The wider study: The study drew acute and convalescent COVID-19 samples from the United States, Italy and Spain.

The protocol was immunoSEQ multiplex PCR, while the TCRdb copy is restricted to in-frame clones and leaves out a portion. Among around 300,000 clones listed, 85% to 90% were seen once. This clone was recorded a few times. From germline, CDR1 is LNHDA and CDR2 SQIVND (reference sequence). V shed 6 bases, J shed 5 bases, and the junction held 8 bases outside the gene matches. This CDR3 contains 15 residues. This chain uses TRBV19 with TRBJ2-1, with 9 positions matching TRBD1. Material: peripheral blood. This TCR came from a human donor in a cohort sampled during active COVID-19. CDR3 in amino acids: CASSRRTGENNEQFF. The CDR3 DNA follows: TGTGCCAGTAGCCGAAGGACAGGGGAGAACAATGAGCAGTTCTTC.